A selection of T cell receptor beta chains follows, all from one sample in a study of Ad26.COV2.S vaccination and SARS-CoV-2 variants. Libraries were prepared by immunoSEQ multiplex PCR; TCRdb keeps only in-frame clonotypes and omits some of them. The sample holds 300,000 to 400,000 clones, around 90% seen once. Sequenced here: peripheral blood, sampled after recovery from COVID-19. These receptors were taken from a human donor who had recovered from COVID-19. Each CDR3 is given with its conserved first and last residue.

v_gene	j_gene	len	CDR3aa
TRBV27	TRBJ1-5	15	CASSPQDGVNQPQHF
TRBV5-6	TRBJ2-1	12	CASSFGGGRQFF
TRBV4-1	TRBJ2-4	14	CASSPLLAKNIQYF
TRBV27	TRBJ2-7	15	CASSFGGSLLTEEYF
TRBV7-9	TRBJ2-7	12	CASSLRTYEQYF
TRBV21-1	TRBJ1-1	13	CASRESRGAEAFF
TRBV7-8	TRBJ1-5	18	CASSLSPRDRGPNQPQHF
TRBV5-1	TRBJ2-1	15	CASSLVGGSYNEQFF
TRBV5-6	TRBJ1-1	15	CASSSQVAGNTEAFF
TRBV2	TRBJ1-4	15	CASSLDGQGNEKLFF